This T cell receptor beta chain is from a study of blood T cells in healthy people across ages. CDR1 is SGHTA and CDR2 is FQGNSA in the germline V gene. The CDR3 spans 15 residues. Primers used in a second PCR of roughly 6 to 12 cycles were a sample-barcoded 5' primer and a J-beta primer mix. From the 5' RACE reads, TCRdb called clonotypes with MiXCR, one entry per CDR3 protein. Here the sample spans a few hundred thousand distinct CDR3 sequences, roughly 28% being singletons. Whole-study results and caveats: Per million T cells, TCR beta diversity dropped roughly linearly as age increased.

Concerning this clonotype: Its target is unknown.

Caucasian, healthy and from Russia, the donors were aged between about 6 and 90. The genes are TRBV7-2 and TRBJ2-5; 9 bases are a match to TRBD2. The DNA end is more similar to TRBJ2-1, so the J call may be wrong. This TCR was sampled from a woman aged 70-85 years in good health. Sequences were obtained from blood. CDR3 loop: CASSPTVAGAVEQFF. The CDR3 coding sequence is TGTGCCAGCAGCCCCACCGTAGCGGGAGCCGTTGAGCAGTTCTTC.